This entry features one T cell receptor beta chain sequence. The record originates from a study of blood T cell repertoires in COVID-19. Study at large: The cDNA or gDNA used as material had been derived from T cells, B-cell-depleted T cells, or PBMCs.

V was shortened by 0 bases and J by 2 bases, with 9 bases between the two germline ends. The CDR3 is 14 amino acids. Germline V lookup: CDR1 SGDLS, CDR2 YYNGEE. TCRdb's copy holds only in-frame clones and misses some; the assay was immunoSEQ multiplex PCR. The sample has about 180,000 clones, over 60% seen once. This receptor was obtained from a woman between 65 and 79 years old with acute or convalescent COVID-19. The J gene is TRBJ2-7, the V gene TRBV9; the D is unclear. Material for sequencing was peripheral blood. The CDR3 DNA reads TGTGCCAGCAGCGTAGCTGGCAGGACCTACGAGCAGTACTTC. Its protein product is CASSVAGRTYEQYF.